These 18 T cell receptor beta chains were all obtained from the same sample, sequenced in a study of Tregs in tolerant kidney transplant recipients. Data came from immunoSEQ multiplex PCR; TCRdb stores just in-frame clones and leaves some out. The repertoire holds 50,000 to 75,000 clones, around 85% seen once, with 2.1% in the top ten. Sequencing used Tregs from blood, obtained before the transplant. The receptor set was obtained from a human donor who received a combined kidney and bone marrow transplant.

This chain links TRBV9 with TRBJ2-3; the match to TRBD2 covers 7 bases. Trimming cost V 2 bases and J 3 bases; bases outside gene matches: 9. This CDR3 spans 16 amino acids. Germline V CDR1 and CDR2: SGDLS, YYNGEE. Here the CDR3 reads CASSVRGRAMTDTQYF. The CDR3, as DNA: TGTGCCAGCAGCGTTCGAGGGAGGGCCATGACAGATACGCAGTATTTT.

This clone was picked up one time. The gene calls are TRBV18 and TRBJ2-7; D might be TRBD1 (6 bases). The germline CDR1 and CDR2 sequences are KGHSH and LQKENI. The CDR3 has 13 amino acids. V gave up 2 bases and J gave up 7 bases, with 12 bases separating them. The CDR3 here is CASSPGPQGEQYF. Written as DNA, the CDR3 is TGTGCCAGCTCACCAGGGCCCCAGGGGGAGCAGTACTTC.

The chain uses TRBV10-3 and TRBJ1-5, with 7 positions matching TRBD1. The V and J ends lost 7 bases and 1 base, in that order; junction bases with no gene match: 4. Germline V gene lookup returns CDR1 ENHRY and CDR2 SYGVKD. The CDR3 totals 14 residues. CDR3 sequence (DNA): TGTGCCATCAAGGGGGCAGGGAGCAATCAGCCCCAGCATTTT. Amino acids: CAIKGAGSNQPQHF.

This clone was counted between two and nine times. This rearrangement joins TRBV6-6 to TRBJ1-2; a possible D gene is TRBD1 (6 bases). The germline V gene has CDR1 MNHNY and CDR2 SVGAGI (reference sequence). The V and J ends lost 6 bases and 5 bases respectively, with 13 bases between them. The CDR3 is made up of 13 amino acids. CDR3 in amino acids: CASRLNREYGYTF. The CDR3 nucleotides are TGTGCCAGCAGGCTCAACAGGGAATATGGCTACACCTTC.

This clone came up a few times. CDR3 sequence: CASSSLGLAGSSYEQYF. Written as DNA, the CDR3 is TGTGCCAGCAGCTCTCTGGGACTAGCGGGGAGCTCCTACGAGCAGTACTTC. This chain uses TRBV5-6 with TRBJ2-7, with TRBD2 matching over 13 bases. V shed 3 bases and J 0 bases; nucleotides not matched to a gene: 6. The CDR3 is made up of 17 amino acids. The germline V gene has CDR1 SGHDT and CDR2 YYEEEE.

A word on this clone: The CDR3 does not close with the conserved phenylalanine or tryptophan, likely indicating a read error. No DNA is shown, since the ends of the CDR3 on it are uncertain; the CDR3 is the one TCRdb lists. The J gene is TRBJ2-6, the V gene TRBV7-8; the listed D gene, TRBD2, was not tested against the DNA. Germline CDR1 reads SGHVS; CDR2 reads FQNEAQ. The CDR3 length equals 11 residues, ends included. This chain's CDR3 is CASSYRQGGEM.

The genes are TRBV5-4 and TRBJ2-3; TRBD1 might be the D (6 bases). Germline-derived CDR1 and CDR2 are SGHNT and YYREEE (reference sequence). The CDR3 has 15 residues. V gave up 1 base and J gave up 5 bases, with 14 bases separating them. DNA for the CDR3: TGTGCCAGCAGCTTGCTGGCAGGGGCCCTAGATACGCAGTATTTT. Encoded protein: CASSLLAGALDTQYF.

The rearrangement uses TRBV7-2 and TRBJ2-5; the D gene could be TRBD1 or TRBD2 (5 bases each). CDR1 is SGHTA and CDR2 is FQGNSA in the germline V gene. CDR3 length: 13 amino acids. Trimming took off 4 bases at V and 5 bases at J, with 11 bases between the two ends. CDR3 coding DNA: TGTGCCAGCAGCTCGGGGACGGATGAGACCCAGTACTTC. This codes for CASSSGTDETQYF.

This rearrangement joins TRBV7-2 to TRBJ1-1; possibly TRBD1 for D (6 bases). Looked up from germline, CDR1 is SGHTA and CDR2 is FQGNSA. V lost 3 bases to trimming and J lost 5 bases, with 13 bases between them. This CDR3 is built from 14 residues. The CDR3 bases are TGTGCCAGCAGCTTTCAGGGGATGGGAACTGAAGCTTTCTTT. It specifies CASSFQGMGTEAFF. The full variable domain, rest sourced from reference TRBV7-2 and TRBJ1-1, is GAGVSQSPSNKVTEKGKDVELRCDPISGHTALYWYRQSLGQGLEFLIYFQGNSAPDKSGLPSDRFSAERTGGSVSTLTIQRTQQEDSAVYLCASSFQGMGTEAFFGQGTRLTVV.

V gene TRBV5-6 combines with J gene TRBJ2-1; 13 nucleotides agree with TRBD2. This CDR3 comprises 17 residues. The J segment lost 6 bases and the V segment lost 0 bases, leaving 6 bases of the junction unmatched. In germline, CDR1 is SGHDT, CDR2 YYEEEE. As DNA, the CDR3 is TGTGCCAGCAGCTTGGGCACTAGCGGGAGGGTGGTCAATGAGCAGTTCTTC. It is translated as CASSLGTSGRVVNEQFF. Full variable domain (missing parts from reference TRBV5-6 and TRBJ2-1): DAGVTQSPTHLIKTRGQQVTLRCSPKSGHDTVSWYQQALGQGPQFIFQYYEEEERQRGNFPDRFSGHQFPNYSSELNVNALLLGDSALYLCASSLGTSGRVVNEQFFGPGTRLTVL.

V and J are TRBV18 and TRBJ2-5; possibly TRBD1 or TRBD2 for D (5 bases each). CDR1 and CDR2 (germline): KGHSH, LQKENI. The V end lost 6 bases, the J end lost 1 base, and 9 bases lay between the germline ends. The CDR3 spans 13 residues. The CDR3 reads CASSGDPQETQYF. The DNA for the CDR3 is TGTGCCAGCTCGGGGGACCCCCAAGAGACCCAGTACTTC.

The chain combines TRBV6-6 with TRBJ1-2; TRBD1 aligns across 12 bases. The CDR3 is made up of 15 amino acids. Germline CDR1 and CDR2: MNHNY and SVGAGI (reference sequence). V lost 4 bases, J lost 7 bases, and 7 bases stayed unmatched. The CDR3 region has the DNA TGTGCCAGCAGTTGGGGACAGGGGGCGTTCAGTGGCTACACCTTC. Its protein product is CASSWGQGAFSGYTF.

The V call is TRBV29-1, the J call TRBJ2-2; possible D gene TRBD1, 5 bases. The CDR3 runs 17 residues. V lost 0 bases and J lost 4, with 18 bases in between. Germline CDR1 SQVTM, CDR2 ANQGSEA. The CDR3 DNA follows: TGCAGCGTTGAAGATCCCGTCCCCAGGGTTGGCACCGGGGAGCTGTTTTTT. Its protein is CSVEDPVPRVGTGELFF.

This chain joins TRBV6-5 and TRBJ1-6, with unresolved D. The V end was cut by 1 base, the J end by 8 bases, with 6 bases between. Germline CDR1 MNHEY, CDR2 SVGAGI. CDR3 length: 13 residues. CDR3 DNA: TGTGCCAGCAGTTACTGGGAGGATTCACCCCTCCACTTT. Translated: CASSYWEDSPLHF.

This chain connects TRBV7-9 to TRBJ2-2; no definite D call. Germline values: CDR1 SEHNR, CDR2 FQNEAQ (reference sequence). The CDR3 runs 16 residues. The germline V and J ends were trimmed by 1 base and 1 base, with 10 bases remaining between them. The CDR3 loop reads CASSLDWSRNTGELFF. CDR3 nucleotides: TGTGCCAGCAGCTTAGATTGGAGTAGGAACACCGGGGAGCTGTTTTTT.

The chain recombines TRBV20-1 with TRBJ1-1, with D unresolved. The CDR3 is 11 amino acids. The germline CDR1 and CDR2 sequences are DFQATT and SNEGSKA (reference sequence). V was shortened by 3 bases and J by 6 bases, with 8 bases between the two germline ends. Here the CDR3 DNA reads TGCAGTGCTAGGACTGTTCCTGAAGCTTTCTTT. Its protein product is CSARTVPEAFF.

This chain connects TRBV5-1 to TRBJ1-2; D is uncertain. V was trimmed by 0 bases and J by 6 bases, leaving 12 bases between them. Looked up from germline, CDR1 is SGHRS and CDR2 is YFSETQ. This CDR3 has 14 amino acids. The CDR3 is CASSLASRGDGYTF. The CDR3 nucleotides are TGCGCCAGCAGCTTGGCCTCCCGCGGGGATGGCTACACCTTC.

The chain combines TRBV14 with TRBJ1-1; no firm D call. Trimming stripped 5 bases from V and 2 bases from J, with 12 bases between. Per germline, CDR1 SGHDN and CDR2 FVKESK. CDR3 size: 14 residues. CDR3 DNA: TGTGCCAGCAGCTCTTTTGAATTTAACACTGAAGCTTTCTTT. Protein: CASSSFEFNTEAFF.